Detailed here is one TCR beta chain. This record belongs to a study of blood T cells in healthy people across ages. The germline V gene encodes CDR1 GTSNPN and CDR2 SVGIG (reference sequence). This CDR3 comprises 13 residues. With 8 bases removed from V and 8 bases from J, the gap between germline ends came to 18 bases. The use of a sample-barcoded 5' primer and a J-beta primer mix characterized a second PCR of roughly 6 to 11 cycles. Each CDR3 protein is one row after TCRdb ran MiXCR on the 5' RACE reads. Here the sample spans about 400,000 distinct CDR3 sequences, 45% to 60% being singletons. Sequences were obtained from blood. This sequence was found in a man aged 55 to 70 in good health. The chain is built from TRBV30 and TRBJ1-4; D gene ambiguous. The CDR3 here is CAVDGRGREKLFF. The CDR3 bases are TGTGCCGTGGACGGCAGAGGAAGGGAAAAACTGTTTTTT.